This TCR beta chain was identified in a study of blood T cell repertoires in COVID-19. About the research overall: In each case, the material was cDNA or gDNA derived from T cells, B-cell-depleted T cells, or PBMCs.

Original processing notes: Amplification with reference gene primers provided the estimates of nucleated cell counts. Profiling relied on immunoSEQ multiplex PCR, and the TCRdb table lists in-frame clones only, not all of them. V, J and clone size are taken as reported in that table, and D and trimming were inferred from the DNA itself. The sample lists some 49,000 clones, about 76% occurring once. While infection was still active, Seattle patients were enrolled and then followed longitudinally. Sequenced material: peripheral blood. This clonotype was obtained from a woman aged 80 or over with COVID-19, enrolled during active disease.

The CDR3, as DNA: TGTGCCAGCAGCGGAGCGGGCTCCCCTTATAGCAATCAGCCCCAGCATTTT. Translated, it gives CASSGAGSPYSNQPQHF. V gene TRBV2 combines with J gene TRBJ1-5; D gene unclear. Germline V gene data show CDR1 as SNHLY and CDR2 as FYNNEI. V was trimmed by 6 bases and J by 0 bases, leaving 18 bases between them. This CDR3 comprises 17 residues.